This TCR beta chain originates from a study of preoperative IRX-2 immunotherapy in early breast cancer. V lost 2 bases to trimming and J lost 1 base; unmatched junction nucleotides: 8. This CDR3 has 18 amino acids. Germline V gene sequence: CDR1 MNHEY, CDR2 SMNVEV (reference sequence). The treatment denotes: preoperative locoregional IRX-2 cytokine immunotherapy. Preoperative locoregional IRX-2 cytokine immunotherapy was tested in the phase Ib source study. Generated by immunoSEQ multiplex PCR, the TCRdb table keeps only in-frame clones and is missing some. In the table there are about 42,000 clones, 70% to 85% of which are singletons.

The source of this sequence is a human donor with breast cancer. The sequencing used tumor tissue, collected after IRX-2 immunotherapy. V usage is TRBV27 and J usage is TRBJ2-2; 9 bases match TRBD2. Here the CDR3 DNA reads TGTGCCAGCAGTTTACTGGGGACTAGCTCTCAGAACACCGGGGAGCTGTTTTTT. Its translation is CASSLLGTSSQNTGELFF.